The rows below give T cell receptor beta chains drawn from one sample of a study of technical replicates of blood from a handful of donors. Libraries were prepared by immunoSEQ multiplex PCR; TCRdb keeps only in-frame clonotypes and omits some of them. This sample yields tens of thousands of clones, of which around 88% are seen a single time; more than 4.5% belongs to the top ten. Source material: PBMCs. All receptors derive from a human donor in good health. Some clones in this sample may be carry-over from other donors' samples. Both conserved end residues are part of each CDR3. D genes are given only for firm matches. Size is omitted from some rows. Given values are once, few, many or a class for expanded clones.

>NA|TRBV7-2|TRBJ2-2|NA
TGTGCCAGCAGCGGCAGGCAGGGGAACACCGGGGAGCTGTTTTTT
CASSGRQGNTGELFF
>NA|TRBV7-2|TRBJ2-4|TRBD2
TGTGCCAGCAGCCCCATAGCGGGAGGGCGCGGAGGCATTCAGTACTTC
CASSPIAGGRGGIQYF
>NA|TRBV4-3|TRBJ1-1|NA
TGCGCCAGCAGCCAAGATTCGGGGGGCGAAACCACTGAAGCTTTCTTT
CASSQDSGGETTEAFF
>NA|TRBV7-3|TRBJ2-7|NA
TGTGCCAGCAGCTCAACCGGAGGGAGCTACGAGCAGTACTTC
CASSSTGGSYEQYF
>NA|TRBV6-1|TRBJ2-2|TRBD1
TGTGCCAGCATCCAGACAGGGACCACCGGGGAGCTGTTTTTT
CASIQTGTTGELFF
>NA|TRBV2|TRBJ2-7|NA
TGTGCCAGCAGACTAGAGTCCTACGAGCAGTACTTC
CASRLESYEQYF
>NA|TRBV7-6|TRBJ1-3|NA
TGTGCCAGCAGCGCTCGAGGTTCTGGAAACACCATATATTTT
CASSARGSGNTIYF
>NA|TRBV9|TRBJ2-6|NA
TGTGCCAGCAGCGCTCGACAGGAAACCTCTGGGGCCAACGTCCTGACTTTC
CASSARQETSGANVLTF
>NA|TRBV2|TRBJ1-1|NA
TGTGCCAGCAGTGAGCAGGGAAGCATGAACACTGAAGCTTTCTTT
CASSEQGSMNTEAFF
>once|TRBV4-1|TRBJ1-6|NA
TGCGCCAGCAGCCAAAGCCAGACACATAATTCACCCCTCCACTTT
CASSQSQTHNSPLHF
>NA|TRBV6-1|TRBJ2-1|NA
TGTGCCAGCAGCGCCGAGGGAGATTTTGAGCAGTTCTTC
CASSAEGDFEQFF
>NA|TRBV4-2|TRBJ1-5|NA
TGTGCCAGCAGCCAGGGACTAAATCAGCCCCAGCATTTT
CASSQGLNQPQHF
>NA|TRBV5-1|TRBJ2-7|TRBD1
TGCGCCAGCAGCTCACTGGACAGGTCCGAGCAGTACTTC
CASSSLDRSEQYF
>NA|TRBV11-2|TRBJ2-7|NA
TGTGCCAGCAGCCTGCCTGGGGGCCGAAACGAGCAGTACTTC
CASSLPGGRNEQYF
>NA|TRBV28|TRBJ1-2|TRBD1
TGTGCCAGCAGTTCCGGGGACAGAGTGAACTATGGCTACACCTTC
CASSSGDRVNYGYTF
>NA|TRBV5-1|TRBJ2-7|NA
TGCGCCAGCAGCTTGGGGACTACCCCTTCCTACGAGCAGTACTTC
CASSLGTTPSYEQYF
>NA|TRBV5-6|TRBJ1-3|NA
TGTGCCAGCAGCGACTGGACAGCTTCTGGAAACACCATATATTTT
CASSDWTASGNTIYF
>NA|TRBV27|TRBJ1-5|NA
TGTGCCAGCAGTTTGGGCCGACCCAATCAGCCCCAGCATTTT
CASSLGRPNQPQHF
>NA|TRBV6-1|TRBJ1-2|NA
TGTGCCAGCAGTGAATTACTGGCTAGTGGCTACACCTTC
CASSELLASGYTF
>NA|TRBV18|TRBJ1-2|NA
TGTGCCAGCTCACCCAAACAGGATGGCTACACCTTC
CASSPKQDGYTF
>NA|TRBV5-4|TRBJ2-5|NA
TGTGCCAGCAGCTTGGAATCCCAGGGAGAGACCCAGTACTTC
CASSLESQGETQYF
>NA|TRBV18|TRBJ1-5|NA
TGTGCCAGCTCGCCGGGTGATCAGCCCCAGCATTTT
CASSPGDQPQHF
>few|TRBV7-9|TRBJ1-1|NA
TGTGCCAGCAGCTTATCGGGGAACACTGAAGCTTTCTTT
CASSLSGNTEAFF
>NA|TRBV4-1|TRBJ1-1|NA
TGCGCCAGCAGCCAAGGGAGGGTGGGAGACACTGAAGCTTTCTTT
CASSQGRVGDTEAFF
>NA|TRBV4-1|TRBJ2-1|TRBD2
TGCGCCAGCAGCCAGACGGGACTAACTTTCGGCCATGAGCAGTTCTTC
CASSQTGLTFGHEQFF
>NA|TRBV29-1|TRBJ2-7|NA
TGCAGCGTTGCCAGGAGAGAGGGCGAGCAGTACTTC
CSVARREGEQYF
>NA|TRBV19|TRBJ1-5|NA
TGTGCCAGTAGTATAGATCAAAGCCAGCCCCAGCATTTT
CASSIDQSQPQHF
>NA|TRBV4-2|TRBJ2-2|TRBD2
TGTGCCAGCAGCCATCCGGGACTAGCAGCTACCGGGGAGCTGTTTTTT
CASSHPGLAATGELFF
>NA|TRBV20-1|TRBJ1-1|NA
TGCAGTGCCAGGCCAGGGCTTGAAGCTTTCTTT
CSARPGLEAFF